These 17 T cell receptor beta chains came from one sample sequenced in a study of blood T cell repertoires in COVID-19. Clones were sequenced by immunoSEQ multiplex PCR, and TCRdb holds only the in-frame ones, with some missing. The sample lists tens of thousands of clones, roughly 82% occurring once. The specimen sequenced was peripheral blood. The receptors were gathered from a man in his forties or fifties with active or convalescent COVID-19.

The genes are TRBV3-1 (or the pseudogene TRBV3-2) and TRBJ2-3; TRBD2 aligns across 16 bases. Germline V gene data show CDR1 as LGHDT and CDR2 as YNNKEL (reference sequence). Germline trimming cut 4 bases from V and 1 base from J; bases unmatched to any gene: 2. The CDR3 is made up of 17 amino acids. The CDR3 spells CASSRGTSGGGTDTQYF. In nucleotides, the CDR3 is TGTGCCAGCAGCCGTGGGACTAGCGGGGGGGGCACAGATACGCAGTATTTT.

This clone was counted a single time. This chain joins TRBV15 and TRBJ2-2; tentative D call: TRBD1 (6 bases). V lost 1 base and J lost 6, with 9 bases in between. CDR1 is LNHNV, CDR2 YYDKDF, per germline (reference sequence). The CDR3 extends over 14 amino acids. The CDR3 loop is CATSRGQAAGELFF. The CDR3 bases are TGTGCCACCAGCAGAGGACAGGCCGCCGGGGAGCTGTTTTTT.

This clone was seen only a few times. The V and J genes are TRBV5-1 and TRBJ2-1; 8 bases are shared with TRBD1. The germline gives CDR1 SGHRS, CDR2 YFSETQ. This CDR3 region has 17 residues. Trimming took 3 bases from V and 0 from J; bases not matched to a gene: 8. The CDR3, as DNA: TGCGCCAGCAGCTCCTCGGGACAGGCGAGCTCCTACAATGAGCAGTTCTTC. Residues: CASSSSGQASSYNEQFF. The full variable domain, completed using reference TRBV5-1 and TRBJ2-1, is KAGVTQTPRYLIKTRGQQVTLSCSPISGHRSVSWYQQTPGQGLQFLFEYFSETQRNKGNFPGRFSGRQFSNSRSEMNVSTLELGDSALYLCASSSSGQASSYNEQFFGPGTRLTVL.

The genes are TRBV28 and TRBJ1-2; 10 bases match TRBD1. The germline V gene has CDR1 MDHEN and CDR2 SYDVKM. The ends lost 5 bases at V and 5 bases at J; junction bases unmatched: 2. This CDR3 comprises 13 residues. CDR3 DNA sequence: TGTGCCAGCAGTCGACAGGGGGCTTATGGCTACACCTTC. Its protein product is CASSRQGAYGYTF.

This chain links TRBV29-1 with TRBJ2-7, with a possible D match to TRBD1 (6 bases). Per the germline V gene, CDR1 is SQVTM and CDR2 is ANQGSEA. Deletions cut 7 bases from V and 5 bases from J, with 18 bases between. There are 13 residues in the CDR3. The CDR3 coding sequence is TGCAGCGCCCGGTGGCAGGGGCGAAACGAGCAGTACTTC. Amino acid sequence: CSARWQGRNEQYF.

The J gene is TRBJ1-4, the V gene TRBV2; TRBD1 matches 11 bases. The V gene end was trimmed by 6 bases and the J gene end by 0 bases; junction bases not matched to a gene: 6. The CDR3 contains 17 residues. The germline V gene encodes CDR1 SNHLY and CDR2 FYNNEI. Here the CDR3 DNA reads TGTGCCAGCAGAGGGACAGGGGGTTTTCCAACTAATGAAAAACTGTTTTTT. Translating it yields CASRGTGGFPTNEKLFF. Supplemented by reference TRBV2 and TRBJ1-4, the full variable domain reads EPEVTQTPSHQVTQMGQEVILRCVPISNHLYFYWYRQILGQKVEFLVSFYNNEISEKSEIFDDQFSVERPDGSNFTLKIRSTKLEDSAMYFCASRGTGGFPTNEKLFFGSGTQLSVL.

The CDR3 here is CATSRESPAEWTSGEVEQYF. DNA for the CDR3: TGTGCCACCAGCAGGGAGAGCCCCGCCGAGTGGACTAGCGGGGAGGTCGAGCAGTACTTC. V and J are TRBV15 and TRBJ2-7, with 12 nucleotides matching TRBD2. Germline CDR1 is LNHNV and CDR2 is YYDKDF (reference sequence). Germline trimming cut 3 bases from V and 6 bases from J; bases unmatched to any gene: 21. The CDR3 is 20 amino acids.

This chain joins TRBV7-9 and TRBJ2-5; 7 bases are shared with TRBD1. The CDR3 runs to 13 residues. Trimming removed 5 bases from V and 3 bases from J; junction bases left unmatched: 3. CDR1 is SEHNR, CDR2 FQNEAQ, per germline (reference sequence). CDR3 bases: TGTGCCAGCAGCCTCGGGACAGAAGAGACCCAGTACTTC. Translated: CASSLGTEETQYF.

The gene calls are TRBV19 and TRBJ2-3; 8 bases map to TRBD1. Germline V CDR1 and CDR2: LNHDA, SQIVND (reference sequence). There are 15 residues in the CDR3. V dropped 4 bases and J dropped 0; count of bases not matched to a gene: 3. The DNA of the CDR3 is TGTGCCAGTAGTAGAACAGGGGGAAGCACAGATACGCAGTATTTT. Its protein is CASSRTGGSTDTQYF. The full variable domain, rest sourced from reference TRBV19 and TRBJ2-3, is DGGITQSPKYLFRKEGQNVTLSCEQNLNHDAMYWYRQDPGQGLRLIYYSQIVNDFQKGDIAEGYSVSREKKESFPLTVTSAQKNPTAFYLCASSRTGGSTDTQYFGPGTRLTVL.

Note on this clone: The identical CDR3 is also encoded by other nucleotide sequences in the sample. V gene TRBV4-1 combines with J gene TRBJ2-3; D may be TRBD2 (5 bases). The CDR3 covers 16 residues. Trimming took 1 base from V and 2 from J, leaving 13 bases between them. CDR1 MGHRA and CDR2 YSYEKL come from the germline V gene. DNA for the CDR3: TGCGCCAGCAGCCAAGTCCAGAGAGGGTCCACAGATACGCAGTATTTT. Translation gives CASSQVQRGSTDTQYF.

V gene TRBV5-6 combines with J gene TRBJ1-4; the match to TRBD1 covers 8 bases. The CDR3 loop spans 15 amino acids. Unmatched junction bases numbered 5, after V lost 3 bases and J lost 4 bases. Germline V gene data show CDR1 as SGHDT and CDR2 as YYEEEE. As DNA, the CDR3 is TGTGCCAGCAGCTCACAGGGGGACCTTAATGAAAAACTGTTTTTT. It is translated as CASSSQGDLNEKLFF.

The chain recombines TRBV6-5 with TRBJ2-3; 10 positions match TRBD1. V trimming: 11 bases; J trimming: 3 bases; junction bases outside the gene matches: 8. The germline CDR1 and CDR2 sequences are MNHEY and SVGAGI. The CDR3 is made up of 14 amino acids. The CDR3 protein is CASNDRGRTDTQYF. CDR3 sequence (DNA): TGTGCCTCCAATGACAGGGGGCGAACAGATACGCAGTATTTT.

V usage is TRBV4-1 and J usage is TRBJ1-2; 10 nucleotides agree with TRBD1. CDR1 and CDR2 from the germline V gene are MGHRA and YSYEKL. This CDR3 contains 17 residues. V shed 0 bases and J 5 bases; nucleotides not matched to a gene: 9. In nucleotides, the CDR3 is TGCGCCAGCAGCCAAGATTTGGGGACAGGGGTACTGTATGGCTACACCTTC. It codes for CASSQDLGTGVLYGYTF.

J is TRBJ1-4 and V is TRBV7-9; D possibly corresponds to TRBD1 (5 bases). The CDR3 length is 15 residues. Trimming took 5 bases from V and 4 from J, leaving 14 bases between them. Per germline, CDR1 SEHNR and CDR2 FQNEAQ (reference sequence). As DNA, the CDR3 is TGTGCCAGCAGCGCCCAGGGCTCCATTAATGAAAAACTGTTTTTT. It specifies CASSAQGSINEKLFF. Based on the CDR3 plus reference TRBV7-9 and TRBJ1-4, the full variable domain is DTGVSQNPRHKITKRGQNVTFRCDPISEHNRLYWYRQTLGQGPEFLTYFQNEAQLEKSRLLSDRFSAERPKGSFSTLEIQRTEQGDSAMYLCASSAQGSINEKLFFGSGTQLSVL.

The V gene is TRBV30, the J gene TRBJ1-5; 7 positions agree with TRBD1. Per germline, CDR1 GTSNPN and CDR2 SVGIG (reference sequence). With V trimmed by 1 base and J by 2 bases, 8 bases remained unmatched. This CDR3 contains 16 residues. The CDR3 coding sequence is TGTGCCTGGAGTGGGGACAGCGCCTTAGGCAATCAGCCCCAGCATTTT. It encodes CAWSGDSALGNQPQHF.

The chain is built from TRBV3-1 (or the pseudogene TRBV3-2) and TRBJ1-1, with D tentatively TRBD1 (5 bases). The CDR3 contains 16 residues. V was cut by 0 bases and J by 0 bases, with 11 bases left in between. Germline V gene lookup returns CDR1 LGHDT and CDR2 YNNKEL (reference sequence). The CDR3 nucleotides read TGTGCCAGCAGCCAAGATAGGGGCAGACTGAACACTGAAGCTTTCTTT. Translating it yields CASSQDRGRLNTEAFF.

This chain uses TRBV5-1 with TRBJ1-4; D gene unclear. The CDR3 is 13 residues long. CDR1 and CDR2 (germline): SGHRS, YFSETQ. Trimming took off 6 bases at V and 4 bases at J, with 10 bases between the two ends. CDR3 nucleotide sequence: TGCGCCAGCACTTCCACAGATAATGAAAAACTGTTTTTT. Residues: CASTSTDNEKLFF.